At least ten counts were recorded for the clone carrying this T cell receptor beta chain. Its specificity is unknown. Germline CDR1 and CDR2: SEHNR and FQNEAQ (reference sequence). V shed 6 bases, J shed 5 bases, and the junction held 7 bases outside the gene matches. The CDR3 length is 15 residues. Each CDR3 protein gets one entry after TCRdb re-called the 5' RACE reads with MiXCR. The sample lists 20,000 to 25,000 distinct CDR3 sequences, around 2% seen once, with roughly 5% in the top ten. This record comes from a study of beta chain bispecific antibodies for T cell cancers. Study overall: HPB-ALL carried surface TRBV5-5, while Jurkat carried TRBV12-3. General study points: Non-targeted, unrelated TRBV family members appeared unchanged. In these mixed samples, most targeted TRBV reads derived from the leukemia cell line. After anti-TRBV12 rather than anti-CD19 exposure, TRBV12-3 made up over 97% less of total TRBV signal.

T cells were expanded from blood mononuclear cells for about 3 days with anti-CD3 OKT3 or CD3/CD28 beads. The chain has TRBV7-9 and TRBJ1-3, with 10 bases identical to TRBD1. The starting material was healthy donor T cells cultured with leukemia cells, obtained from a culture containing a bispecific antibody targeting TCR Vbeta12. This receptor was taken from a human donor in good health. Some clones in this sample may be carry-over from other donors' samples. CDR3 region: CASRQTGGQRNTIYF. The DNA for the CDR3 is TGTGCCAGCAGGCAGACAGGGGGCCAAAGAAACACCATATATTTT.